The clone carrying this T cell receptor beta chain was picked up a small number of times. The target antigen is unknown. The data were obtained in a study of blood T cells in healthy people across ages. Study results and caveats: Measured against age, TCR beta diversity per million T cells decreased in a roughly linear manner. Researchers deemed the diversity estimates from one million T cells underestimates.

A second PCR of 7 to 11 cycles used a sample-barcoded 5' primer and a J-beta primer mix. MiXCR, applied by TCRdb to the 5' RACE reads, yields one record per CDR3 protein. Of about 570,000 distinct CDR3 sequences listed, 25% to 30% are singletons. PBMCs, at least 6 million per sample, were isolated. V was pared by 5 bases and J by 11 bases, with 5 bases of the junction left unmatched. The length of the CDR3 is 11 residues. Germline CDR1 and CDR2: SGHTA and FQGNSA. The sample was blood. V and J are TRBV7-2 and TRBJ1-2; 7 nucleotides align to TRBD1. This receptor was identified in a woman aged 70 to 79 in good health. The CDR3 bases are TGTGCCAGCAGCCCCGACAGGGTATACACCTTC. Amino acid sequence: CASSPDRVYTF.